This T cell receptor beta chain is from a study of blood T cell repertoires in COVID-19. Whole-study context: PBMCs, B-cell-depleted T cells, or T cells provided the cDNA or gDNA that made up the material.

Per the original data handling: The assay estimated nucleated cells by amplifying reference gene primers. The assay was immunoSEQ multiplex PCR, and TCRdb's table has in-frame clones only and misses some. Clone size and V and J calls were adopted from that table, with D and trimming inferred from the DNA. The sample lists fewer than 300,000 clones, over 75% occurring once. The sample consisted of peripheral blood. The source of this sequence is a young man with active or convalescent COVID-19.

The CDR3 loop reads CASSPIDSPYGYTF. For the CDR3, the DNA is TGTGCCAGCAGTCCAATTGACAGTCCCTATGGCTACACCTTC. V usage is TRBV27 and J usage is TRBJ1-2, with a weak D call TRBD1 (5 bases). V was pared by 5 bases and J by 4 bases, with 14 bases between. The CDR3 sequence is 14 residues long. Germline assignment: CDR1 MNHEY and CDR2 SMNVEV (reference sequence).